The clone carrying this TCR beta chain appeared many times. Its antigen is currently unknown. The entry originates in a study of T-cell memory formation after mild COVID-19. Findings and caveats of the study: Of the contracting clones, CD4+ ones lay mainly in CM and EM, and CD8+ ones in EMRA.

From the 5' RACE reads, TCRdb called clonotypes with MiXCR, one entry per CDR3 protein. The table records roughly 250,000 distinct CDR3 sequences, 16% of them present only once. Per germline, CDR1 SGHNT and CDR2 YYREEE (reference sequence). CDR3 size: 15 residues. V lost 0 bases to trimming and J lost 1 base; unmatched junction nucleotides: 1. The chain uses TRBV5-4 and TRBJ2-7; TRBD1 agrees at 10 bases. The sequenced sample consisted of PBMCs or a T cell subset sorted from them (not recorded which). This clonotype was obtained from a man younger than 35 who had mild COVID-19 (a few samples of this study predate the infection). Cell type and time point are not known. In DNA form, the CDR3 reads TGTGCCAGCAGCTTGGTGGGACAGGGGTCCTACGAGCAGTACTTC. Residues: CASSLVGQGSYEQYF.